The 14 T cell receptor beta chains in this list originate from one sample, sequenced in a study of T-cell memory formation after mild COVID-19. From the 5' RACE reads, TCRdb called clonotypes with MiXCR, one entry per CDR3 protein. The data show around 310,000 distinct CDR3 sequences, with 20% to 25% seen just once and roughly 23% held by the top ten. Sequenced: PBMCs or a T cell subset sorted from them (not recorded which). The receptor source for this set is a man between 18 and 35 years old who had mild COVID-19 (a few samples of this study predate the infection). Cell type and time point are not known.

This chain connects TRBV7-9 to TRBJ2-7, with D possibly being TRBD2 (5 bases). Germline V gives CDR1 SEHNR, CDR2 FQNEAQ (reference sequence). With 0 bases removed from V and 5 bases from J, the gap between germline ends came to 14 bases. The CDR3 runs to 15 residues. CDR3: CASSLALRGSNEQYV. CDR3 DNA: TGTGCCAGCAGCTTAGCGCTTCGGGGTAGCAACGAGCAGTACGTC.

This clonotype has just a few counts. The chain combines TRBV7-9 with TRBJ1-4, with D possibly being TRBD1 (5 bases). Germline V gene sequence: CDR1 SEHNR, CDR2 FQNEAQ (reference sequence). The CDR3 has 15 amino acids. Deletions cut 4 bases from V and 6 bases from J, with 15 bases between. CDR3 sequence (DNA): TGTGCCAGCAGCTCAGGGCTCGGGGATGATGAAAAACTGTTTTTT. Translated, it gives CASSSGLGDDEKLFF.

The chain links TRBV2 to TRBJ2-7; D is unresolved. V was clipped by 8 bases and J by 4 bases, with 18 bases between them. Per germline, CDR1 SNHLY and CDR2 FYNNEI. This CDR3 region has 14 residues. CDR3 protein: CASRQAIVLYEQYV. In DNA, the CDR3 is TGTGCCAGCCGCCAGGCCATCGTTCTTTACGAGCAGTACGTC.

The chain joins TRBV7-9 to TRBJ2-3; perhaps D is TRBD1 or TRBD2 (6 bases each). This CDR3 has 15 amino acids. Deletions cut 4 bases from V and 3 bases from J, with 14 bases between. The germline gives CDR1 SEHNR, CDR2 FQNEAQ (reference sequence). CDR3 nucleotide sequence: TGTGCCAGCAGCTCACAGGGAGGATGGACAGATACGCAGTATTTT. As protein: CASSSQGGWTDTQYF.

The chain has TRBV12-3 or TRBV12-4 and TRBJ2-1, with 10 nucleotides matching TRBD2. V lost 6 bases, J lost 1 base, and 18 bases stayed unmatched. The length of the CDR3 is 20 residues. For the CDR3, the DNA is TGTGCCAGCAGCCTACCCCCAGGGGGGAGCGGGGGGGCGTCCTACAATGAGCAGTTCTTC. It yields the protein CASSLPPGGSGGASYNEQFF.

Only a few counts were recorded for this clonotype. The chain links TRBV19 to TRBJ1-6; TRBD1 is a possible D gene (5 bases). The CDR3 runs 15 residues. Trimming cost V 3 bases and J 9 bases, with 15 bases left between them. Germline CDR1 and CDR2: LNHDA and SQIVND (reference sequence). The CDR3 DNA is TGTGCCAGTAGTATGGGGCAGGGTTTTCGTTCACCCCTCCACTTT. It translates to CASSMGQGFRSPLHF.

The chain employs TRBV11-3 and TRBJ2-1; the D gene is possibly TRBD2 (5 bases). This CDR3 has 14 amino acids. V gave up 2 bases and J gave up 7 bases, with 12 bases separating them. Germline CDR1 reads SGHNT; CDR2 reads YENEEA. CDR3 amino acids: CASSLHARANEQFF. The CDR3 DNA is TGTGCCAGCAGCTTACACGCGCGGGCGAATGAGCAGTTCTTC.

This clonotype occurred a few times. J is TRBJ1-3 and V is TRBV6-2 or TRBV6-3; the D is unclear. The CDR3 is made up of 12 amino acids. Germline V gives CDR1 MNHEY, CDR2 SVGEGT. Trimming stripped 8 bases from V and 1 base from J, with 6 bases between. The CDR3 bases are TGTGCCAGCCAACTGTCTGGAAACACCATATATTTT. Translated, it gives CASQLSGNTIYF.

CDR3 DNA sequence: TGCAGTGCTAGACCGGGGACAGTGGCTTTCTTT. Its protein product is CSARPGTVAFF. The chain is built from TRBV20-1 and TRBJ1-1, with 7 bases identical to TRBD1. V shed 2 bases and J 11 bases; nucleotides not matched to a gene: 5. CDR1 DFQATT and CDR2 SNEGSKA come from the germline V gene (reference sequence). CDR3 size: 11 residues.

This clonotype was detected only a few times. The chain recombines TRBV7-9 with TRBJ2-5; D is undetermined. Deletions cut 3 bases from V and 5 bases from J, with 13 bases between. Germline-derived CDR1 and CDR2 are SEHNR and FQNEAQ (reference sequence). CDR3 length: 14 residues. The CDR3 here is CASSFPLMWETQYF. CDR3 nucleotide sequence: TGTGCCAGCAGCTTCCCTCTGATGTGGGAGACCCAGTACTTC.

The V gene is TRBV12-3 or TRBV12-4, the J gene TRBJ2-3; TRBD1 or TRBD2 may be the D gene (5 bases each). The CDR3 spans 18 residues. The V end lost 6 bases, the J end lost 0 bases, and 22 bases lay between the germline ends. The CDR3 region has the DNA TGTGCCAGCAGCCCCCCCGGTTCCTGGGACCCTAGCACAGATACGCAGTATTTT. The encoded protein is CASSPPGSWDPSTDTQYF.

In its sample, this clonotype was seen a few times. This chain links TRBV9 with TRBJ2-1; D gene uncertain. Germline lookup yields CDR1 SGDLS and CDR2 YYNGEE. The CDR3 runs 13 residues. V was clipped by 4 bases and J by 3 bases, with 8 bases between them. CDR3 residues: CASSFTDYNEQFF. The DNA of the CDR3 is TGTGCCAGCAGCTTCACGGACTACAATGAGCAGTTCTTC. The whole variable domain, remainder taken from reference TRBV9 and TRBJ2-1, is DSGVTQTPKHLITATGQRVTLRCSPRSGDLSVYWYQQSLDQGLQFLIQYYNGEERAKGNILERFSAQQFPDLHSELNLSSLELGDSALYFCASSFTDYNEQFFGPGTRLTVL.

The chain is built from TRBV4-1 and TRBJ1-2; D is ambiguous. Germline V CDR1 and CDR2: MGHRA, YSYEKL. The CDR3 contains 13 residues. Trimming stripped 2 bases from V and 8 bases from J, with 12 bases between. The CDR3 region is CASSQPLTGGYTF. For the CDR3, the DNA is TGCGCCAGCAGCCAACCCCTAACGGGGGGCTACACCTTC.

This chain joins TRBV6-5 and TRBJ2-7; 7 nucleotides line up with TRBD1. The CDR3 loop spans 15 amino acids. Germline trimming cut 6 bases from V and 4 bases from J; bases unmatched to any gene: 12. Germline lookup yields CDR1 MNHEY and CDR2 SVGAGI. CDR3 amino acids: CASSLRTGSTYEQYF. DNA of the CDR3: TGTGCCAGCAGCCTTCGGACAGGATCAACTTACGAGCAGTACTTC.